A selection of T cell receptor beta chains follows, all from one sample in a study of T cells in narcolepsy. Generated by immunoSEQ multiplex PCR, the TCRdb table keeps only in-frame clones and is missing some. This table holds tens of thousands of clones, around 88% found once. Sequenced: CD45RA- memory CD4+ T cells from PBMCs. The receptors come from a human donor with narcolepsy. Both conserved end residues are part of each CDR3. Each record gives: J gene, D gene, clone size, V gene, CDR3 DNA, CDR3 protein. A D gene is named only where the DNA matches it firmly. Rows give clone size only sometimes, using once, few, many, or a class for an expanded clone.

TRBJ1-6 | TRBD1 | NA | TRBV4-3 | TGCGCCAGCAGCCAAGATCCGGTGGGGACAGGTTCCTCCGTGTTGTATTCACCCCTCCACTTT | CASSQDPVGTGSSVLYSPLHF
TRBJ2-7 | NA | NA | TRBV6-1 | TGTGCCAGCGGGCAGGGCGACGAGCAGTACTTC | CASGQGDEQYF
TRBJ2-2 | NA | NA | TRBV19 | TGTGCCAGTACCCCACAGGGGGGGCTTAACACCGGGGAGCTGTTTTTT | CASTPQGGLNTGELFF
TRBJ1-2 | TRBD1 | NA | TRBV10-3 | TGTGCCATACAGGGGGCTGCTGACTATGGCTACACCTTC | CAIQGAADYGYTF
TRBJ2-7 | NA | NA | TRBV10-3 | TGTGCCATCAGTGACGGAACCGGCTACGAGCAGTACTTC | CAISDGTGYEQYF
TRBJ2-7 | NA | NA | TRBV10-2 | TGCGCCAGCACGGGATCCGGGACCTTACCGGGAGAGCAGTACTTC | CASTGSGTLPGEQYF
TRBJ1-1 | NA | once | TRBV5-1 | TGCGCCAGCACATTCGGGACCATGAACACTGAAGCTTTCTTT | CASTFGTMNTEAFF
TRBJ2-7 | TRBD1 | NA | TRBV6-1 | TGTGCCAGCAGCGCCCTGGGACAGGGCGTGGGCGAGCAGTACTTC | CASSALGQGVGEQYF
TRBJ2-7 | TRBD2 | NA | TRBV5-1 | TGCGCCAGCAGCTTGGAGGTGGTGAGCGGGAGATACGAGCAGTACTTC | CASSLEVVSGRYEQYF
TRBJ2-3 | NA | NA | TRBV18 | TGTGCCAGCTCACCACCCGTCACAGATACGCAGTATTTT | CASSPPVTDTQYF
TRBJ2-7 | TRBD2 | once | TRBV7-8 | TGTGCCAGCAGCTTAAGGCTAGCGGCTTCCTACGAGCAGTACTTC | CASSLRLAASYEQYF
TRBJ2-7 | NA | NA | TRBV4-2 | TGTGCCAGCAGCCAAGGCCCGGATCGGTACGAGCAGTACTTC | CASSQGPDRYEQYF
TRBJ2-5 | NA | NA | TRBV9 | TGTGCCAGCAGCGTAGAGGTTGGGGCGACCCAGTACTTC | CASSVEVGATQYF
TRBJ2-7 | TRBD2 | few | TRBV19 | TGTGCCAGTAGTATAGGTCTAGCGGGGACGTACGAGCAGTACTTC | CASSIGLAGTYEQYF
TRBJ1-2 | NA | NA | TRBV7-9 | TGTGCCAGCAGCCTGGGACCCTCCTGGACCTTC | CASSLGPSWTF
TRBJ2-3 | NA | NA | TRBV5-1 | TGCGCCAGCAGCTTGGGTGGGCCGGGCACAGATACGCAGTATTTT | CASSLGGPGTDTQYF
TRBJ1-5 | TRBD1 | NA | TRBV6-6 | TGTGCCAGCAGTGGGGTGGGCAGGGGGGATCAGCCCCAGCATTTT | CASSGVGRGDQPQHF
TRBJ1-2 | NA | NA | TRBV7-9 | TGTGCCAGCAGCGGACAGACTCCTAACTATGGCTACACCTTC | CASSGQTPNYGYTF
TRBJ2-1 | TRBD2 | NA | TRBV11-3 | TGTGCCAGCAGCTTAGTGGGGGTCAGCGGGGAAAACAATGAGCAGTTCTTC | CASSLVGVSGENNEQFF
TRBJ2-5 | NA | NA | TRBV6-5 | TGTGCCGCCCGGGGGAGTTCGGAGACCCAGTACTTC | CAARGSSETQYF
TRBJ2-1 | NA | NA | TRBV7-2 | TGTGCCAGCAGGGCCCGGGGGAGCTCCTACAATGAGCAGTTCTTC | CASRARGSSYNEQFF
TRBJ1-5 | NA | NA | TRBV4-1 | TGCGCCAGCAGCCAAGGCTGGGCTAGAGGAAATCAGCCCCAGCATTTT | CASSQGWARGNQPQHF
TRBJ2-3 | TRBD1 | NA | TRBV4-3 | TGCGCCAGCAGCCTTTACAGGGGAATAGGGACAGATACGCAGTATTTT | CASSLYRGIGTDTQYF
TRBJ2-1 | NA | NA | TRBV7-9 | TGTGCCAGCAGCTTGCTAGGAGGGTCCTACAATGAGCAGTTCTTC | CASSLLGGSYNEQFF
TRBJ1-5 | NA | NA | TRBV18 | TGTGCCAGCTCACCGCTACAGGGCAGCAATCAGCCCCAGCATTTT | CASSPLQGSNQPQHF
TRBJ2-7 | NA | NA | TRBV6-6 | TGTGCCAGCAGGCCCCGCGGGGTCGGACACTACGAGCAGTACTTC | CASRPRGVGHYEQYF
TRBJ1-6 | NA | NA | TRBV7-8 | TGTGCCAGCAGCTTAGTAGGTGGTGCTACCGGGTCACCCCTCCACTTT | CASSLVGGATGSPLHF
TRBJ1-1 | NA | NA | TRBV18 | TGTGCCAGCTCACCGATCACGAACACTGAAGTTTTCTTT | CASSPITNTEVFF
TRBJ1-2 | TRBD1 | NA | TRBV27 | TGTGCCAGCAGACCCTACAGACAGGGGGCGGAAGGGCCTAACTATGGCTACACCTTC | CASRPYRQGAEGPNYGYTF
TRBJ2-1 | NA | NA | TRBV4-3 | TGCGCCAGCAGCCAGGGCAGGGGAGTCGGCAATGAGCAGTTCTTC | CASSQGRGVGNEQFF
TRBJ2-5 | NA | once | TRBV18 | TGTGCCAGTCAAGAGTACCAAGAGACCCAGTACTTC | CASQEYQETQYF
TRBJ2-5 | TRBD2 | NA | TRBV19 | TGTGCCAGTAGTATCACTAGCGGGGACGCGGAGACCCAGTACTTC | CASSITSGDAETQYF
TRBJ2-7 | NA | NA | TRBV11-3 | TGTGCCAGCAGCTGGTTAGCAGCCTACGAGCAGTACTTC | CASSWLAAYEQYF
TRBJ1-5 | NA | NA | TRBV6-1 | TGTGCCAGCAGTGTTCCAGGGAAGTATCAGCCCCAGCATTTT | CASSVPGKYQPQHF
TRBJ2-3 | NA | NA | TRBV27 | TGTGCCAGCAGAGGGCTCAACACAGATACGCAGTATTTT | CASRGLNTDTQYF
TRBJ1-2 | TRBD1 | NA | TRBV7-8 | TGTGCCAGCAGCACGAGCGCAGTGGACAGGGGTGGCTACACCTTC | CASSTSAVDRGGYTF
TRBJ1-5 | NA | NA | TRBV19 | TGTGCCAGTAGTATGAGAATCAATCAGCCCCAGCATTTT | CASSMRINQPQHF
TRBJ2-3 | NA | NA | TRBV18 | TGTGCCAGCTCACCCCTAGGGAATACGCAGTATTTT | CASSPLGNTQYF
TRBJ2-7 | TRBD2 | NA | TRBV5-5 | TGTGCCAGCAGCTGGGGCCCGGGACTAATACAAGTGGAGCAGTACTTC | CASSWGPGLIQVEQYF
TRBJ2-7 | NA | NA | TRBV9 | TGTGCCAGCAGCGGGGTTGGTTTTGACGAGCAGTACTTC | CASSGVGFDEQYF
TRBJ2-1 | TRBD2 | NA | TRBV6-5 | TGTGCCAGCAGTTTCTGGAGCGGGGGGGGAACTAATGAGCAGTTCTTC | CASSFWSGGGTNEQFF
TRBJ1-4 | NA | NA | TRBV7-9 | TGTGCCAGCAGCCAACGCGGTCTAGGGACTAATGAAAAACTGTTTTTT | CASSQRGLGTNEKLFF
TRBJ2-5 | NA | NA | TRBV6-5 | TGTGCCAGCAGCCTCCGCGGGACCCAGTACTTC | CASSLRGTQYF
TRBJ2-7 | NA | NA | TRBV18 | TGTGCCAGCTCACCACCAGGGACCTACGAGCAGTACTTC | CASSPPGTYEQYF
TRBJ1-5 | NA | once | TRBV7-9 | TGTGCCAGCAGCTTAGCTTTAGGGCCGGAACAGCCCCAGCATTTT | CASSLALGPEQPQHF
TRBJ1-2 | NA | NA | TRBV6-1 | TGTGCCAGCAGTGTGGCATATGGCTACACCTTC | CASSVAYGYTF
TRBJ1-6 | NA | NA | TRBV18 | TGTGCCAGCTCACCGAAGGGGGGGTATAATTCACCCCTCCACTTT | CASSPKGGYNSPLHF
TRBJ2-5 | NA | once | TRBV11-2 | TGTGCCAGCAGCTTAGTGATAGACCAGACCCAGTACTTC | CASSLVIDQTQYF
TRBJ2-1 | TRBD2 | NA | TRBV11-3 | TGTGCCAGCAGCCCCAGCGGGACCACTATCAACAATGAGCAGTTCTTC | CASSPSGTTINNEQFF
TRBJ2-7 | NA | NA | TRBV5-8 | TGTGCCAGCAGCTTGGGACAGCTATTCTACGAGCAGTACTTC | CASSLGQLFYEQYF
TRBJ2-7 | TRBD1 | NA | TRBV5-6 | TGTGCCAGCAGCCGGGGAGTGGGACAGGGGTCCTACGAGCAGTACTTC | CASSRGVGQGSYEQYF
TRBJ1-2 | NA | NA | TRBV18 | TGTGCCAGCTCACCTGACGACAGCTCTCCTCTCCGATTC | CASSPDDSSPLRF
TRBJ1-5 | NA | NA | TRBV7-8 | TGTGCCAGCAGCTTAGGGGTCGGGAATCAGCCCCAGCATTTT | CASSLGVGNQPQHF
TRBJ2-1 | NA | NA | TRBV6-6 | TGTGCCAGTTGTAAGGGATCGACCTACAATGAGCAGTTCTTC | CASCKGSTYNEQFF